The clone carrying this T cell receptor (beta chain) showed up just a few times. Its matching antigen is unknown. The entry originates in a study of response to subunit inactivated influenza vaccine. General study results and limits: With each seasonal influenza vaccination, the authors suggested, few new T cells are recruited.

The V gene's germline CDR1 is DFQATT and CDR2 SNEGSKA (reference sequence). Trimming removed 2 bases from V and 0 bases from J; junction bases left unmatched: 5. The CDR3 consists of 16 residues. One entry per CDR3 protein results from TCRdb running MiXCR on the RT-PCR reads. The sample has some 500,000 distinct CDR3 sequences; 25% are singletons. The chain couples TRBV20-1 to TRBJ2-3; 10 bases map to TRBD2. The source is a man aged 45 to 65 who received an inactivated influenza vaccine. Material: CD4+ T cells sorted from PBMCs, obtained less than 6 days after vaccination. CDR3 in amino acids: CSARRNSGRSTDTQYF. Written as DNA, the CDR3 is TGCAGTGCTAGAAGGAATAGCGGGAGGAGCACAGATACGCAGTATTTT.